A selection of T cell receptor beta chains follows, all from one sample in a study of neurological immune-mediated disorders. Using its own MiXCR run on the 5' RACE reads, TCRdb lists one record per CDR3 protein. This table has about 27,000 distinct CDR3 sequences, around 20% appearing once. Input material: PBMCs. The receptors come from a woman in her sixties in good health. The CDR3 runs from the conserved cysteine through the conserved F or W. Fields, in order: V gene, J gene, clone size, D gene, CDR3 DNA, CDR3 protein. A D gene is named only where the DNA matches it firmly. The listing skips clone size in some rows; elsewhere it reads once, few, many or a size class.

TRBV9	TRBJ1-2	many	NA	TGTGCCAGCACTATAGGGACAACGCTTAACTATGGCTACACCTTC	CASTIGTTLNYGYTF
TRBV7-8	TRBJ2-2	NA	TRBD2	TGTGCCAGCAGCGTCGGCGGAGCGGGAAACACCGGGGAGCTGTTTTTT	CASSVGGAGNTGELFF
TRBV7-2	TRBJ2-5	NA	TRBD2	TGTGCCAGCAGCCCCCTGGGCGGGAGGGCCGGGGAGACCCAGTACTTC	CASSPLGGRAGETQYF
TRBV10-2	TRBJ2-3	many	NA	TGCGCCAGCAGTATCCGGGGCTACCTCACAGATACGCAGTATTTT	CASSIRGYLTDTQYF
TRBV20-1	TRBJ2-1	medium-sized	TRBD2	TGCAGTGCTAGAACCACAGAGCGGGAGTCCTACAATGAGCAGTTCTTC	CSARTTERESYNEQFF
TRBV7-2	TRBJ2-4	many	TRBD2	TGTGCCAGCAGCTTAGATCGGACTAGCGGGGGAGGCATTCAGTACTTC	CASSLDRTSGGGIQYF
TRBV20-1	TRBJ1-6	many	TRBD1	TGCAGTGCTAGGGGCAGGGGGGTCTCACCCCTCCACTTT	CSARGRGVSPLHF
TRBV20-1	TRBJ2-1	NA	TRBD2	TGCAGTGCTAAGCCGAGTTGGGGGACTAGCGGGGCCGAGGAGTTCTTC	CSAKPSWGTSGAEEFF
TRBV5-6	TRBJ2-3	many	TRBD2	TGTGCCAGCAGCTTGGACCTAGCGGGGGGGCCCACAGATACGCAGTATTTT	CASSLDLAGGPTDTQYF
TRBV9	TRBJ1-3	medium-sized	NA	TGTGCCAGCAGCCCAATAGCCAATTCTGGAAACACCATATATTTT	CASSPIANSGNTIYF
TRBV24-1	TRBJ2-1	NA	NA	TGTGCCACCAGGGGGACGAATTACAATGAGCAGTTCTTC	CATRGTNYNEQFF
TRBV29-1	TRBJ2-6	NA	NA	TGCAGCGCCGCAGGGAGTGGGTTTGGGGCCAACGCCCTGACTTTC	CSAAGSGFGANALTF
TRBV10-3	TRBJ2-6	NA	TRBD1	TGTGCCATCAGTGAGGAGACAGGGGGAGGAGGGGCCAACGTCCTGACTTTC	CAISEETGGGGANVLTF
TRBV15	TRBJ1-1	many	NA	TGTGCCACCAGCACCCCCCCTTGGGCGGACACTGAAGCTTTCTTT	CATSTPPWADTEAFF
TRBV10-3	TRBJ2-7	NA	TRBD1	TGTGCCACCACTAGGGACAGACCCTACGAGAAGTACTTC	CATTRDRPYEKYF
TRBV4-1	TRBJ2-1	many	TRBD2	TGCGCCAGCAGCCAAGGGGGACTAGCGGGGGGTAAGGATGAGCAGTTCTTC	CASSQGGLAGGKDEQFF
TRBV14	TRBJ2-5	many	NA	TGTGCCAGCAGCCAAGTGGGGTTCCAAGAGACCCAGTACTTC	CASSQVGFQETQYF
TRBV15	TRBJ2-7	many	NA	TGTGCCACCAGCAGAGATGGGTCATCCCGCCTCTTC	CATSRDGSSRLF
TRBV3-1	TRBJ1-1	many	NA	TGTGCCAGCAGAGATCGAGGGGGACTTCACACTGAAGCTTTCTTT	CASRDRGGLHTEAFF
TRBV7-2	TRBJ2-3	many	NA	TGTGCCAGCAGCTTAGAGGGGGTAAGGGGGAGGTCCACAGATACGCAGTATTTT	CASSLEGVRGRSTDTQYF
TRBV5-6	TRBJ1-1	medium-sized	NA	TGTGCCAGCAGCTTCCTAGGGGGCACTGAAGCTTTCTTT	CASSFLGGTEAFF
TRBV6-1	TRBJ2-7	once	NA	TGTGTCAGCACCCGCAGGGTCCTTGGGGACGAGCAATACTTC	CVSTRRVLGDEQYF
TRBV10-3	TRBJ2-5	many	TRBD1	TGTGCCATCAGGGGACAGGGGGTTGAGGAGACCCAGTACTTC	CAIRGQGVEETQYF
TRBV28	TRBJ2-7	many	NA	TGTGCCAGCAGTTTATGGGACAGACCATACCAGCAGTACTTC	CASSLWDRPYQQYF
TRBV5-1	TRBJ2-1	many	TRBD2	TGCGCCAGCAGCCCTGGGTATAGAGCGGGAGGGCCGGGCTCCTACAATGAGCAGTTCTTC	CASSPGYRAGGPGSYNEQFF
TRBV5-1	TRBJ2-3	many	TRBD2	TGCGCCAGCAGCTTGCAGGGAGGGACGGCAGATACGCAGTATTTT	CASSLQGGTADTQYF
TRBV7-7	TRBJ2-3	many	NA	TGTGCTAGCAGTCTAGCCCCAGGGCCGAGGAATACGCAGTATTTT	CASSLAPGPRNTQYF
TRBV3-1	TRBJ2-7	NA	NA	TGTGCCAGCAGCCAAGATTGGAGGGACGGCGAGCAGTACTTC	CASSQDWRDGEQYF
TRBV6-5	TRBJ2-3	many	TRBD2	TGTGCCAGCAGTCCTAACCTAGCGGGGGCCCGGATCTTT	CASSPNLAGARIF
TRBV7-2	TRBJ2-7	medium-sized	NA	TGTGCCAGCAGCTTAGAAGACTCACCCTCCTACGAGCAGTACTTC	CASSLEDSPSYEQYF
TRBV3-1	TRBJ2-5	many	NA	TGTGCCAGCAGCCAAGATCGAGACCAACAAGAGACCCAGTACTTC	CASSQDRDQQETQYF
TRBV29-1	TRBJ2-6	medium-sized	NA	TGCAGCGCCCGAGTATCCGGGACAACCGTGATCTCTGGGGCCAACGTCCTGACTTTC	CSARVSGTTVISGANVLTF
TRBV4-1	TRBJ1-2	NA	NA	TGCGCCAGCAGCCAACCCCTCAGGGATAGCTATGGCTACACCTTC	CASSQPLRDSYGYTF
TRBV15	TRBJ2-3	NA	NA	TGTGCCACCAGCAGAGATCCCTTCACAGATACGCAGTATTTT	CATSRDPFTDTQYF
TRBV4-2	TRBJ2-2	many	NA	TGTGCCAGCAGCATGGGGCAGGGACACACCGGGGAGCTGTTTTTT	CASSMGQGHTGELFF
TRBV29-1	TRBJ2-3	many	NA	TGCAGCGTTGAGGTCCTTTCTTCTGCTGATACGCAGTATTTT	CSVEVLSSADTQYF
TRBV12-3/TRBV12-4	TRBJ2-2	NA	NA	TGTGCCAGCAGTTTTGCGAACACCGGGGAGCTGTTTTTT	CASSFANTGELFF
TRBV10-3	TRBJ2-2	many	NA	TGTGCCATCAGTGAGGCAAAGAGATCCGCGAACACCGGGGAGCTGTTTTTT	CAISEAKRSANTGELFF
TRBV20-1	TRBJ2-5	many	TRBD1	TGCAGTGCTAGCCGGGACAGGGGGGGTGGGGAGACCCAGTACTTC	CSASRDRGGGETQYF
TRBV27	TRBJ2-7	NA	TRBD1	TGTGCCAGCAGTTCCCTCGGGACAGGGACCTACGAGCAGTACTTC	CASSSLGTGTYEQYF
TRBV6-2/TRBV6-3	TRBJ2-3	NA	NA	TGTGCCAGCAGCCGATGGACTGGCACGGATACGCAGTATTTT	CASSRWTGTDTQYF
TRBV29-1	TRBJ2-5	medium-sized	TRBD2	TGCAGCGTTGAATCCCCAGCGGGAGTCGCCTTCCAAGAGACCCAGTACTTC	CSVESPAGVAFQETQYF
TRBV6-5	TRBJ2-1	many	TRBD1	TGTGCCAGCAGGAGCCGACAGGGTGGCCGATCTACCTACAATGAGCAGTTCTTC	CASRSRQGGRSTYNEQFF
TRBV18	TRBJ1-6	many	NA	TGTGCCAGCTCACCATCCCCCCCCCTCCACTTT	CASSPSPPLHF
TRBV2	TRBJ1-4	many	NA	TGTGCCAGCAGTGAAGCGCTGGGGAATGAAAAACTGTTTTTT	CASSEALGNEKLFF
TRBV7-2	TRBJ2-7	many	NA	TGTGCCAGCAGCCCCTTGGGGGGACCGACCTCCTACGAGCAGTACTTC	CASSPLGGPTSYEQYF
TRBV5-1	TRBJ2-5	many	NA	TGCGCCAGCAGCCATAGTAGGGTGGAAGAGACCCAGTACTTC	CASSHSRVEETQYF
TRBV4-1	TRBJ2-1	NA	NA	TGCGCCAGCAGCCAAGAAATAGAAGTCGATGAGCAGTTCTTC	CASSQEIEVDEQFF
TRBV6-5	TRBJ2-1	many	NA	TGTGCCAGCAGTTACTCAGGGGAGCAGTTCTTC	CASSYSGEQFF
TRBV5-1	TRBJ2-7	NA	TRBD1	TGCGCCAGCAGAACGCTCCCGGGACAGGGAGGGGTAACAGACTTC	CASRTLPGQGGVTDF
TRBV20-1	TRBJ2-1	many	TRBD2	TGCAGTGGCAGCGGGGGGAGCTCCTACAATGAGCAGTTCTTC	CSGSGGSSYNEQFF
TRBV28	TRBJ2-1	many	TRBD2	TGTGCCAGCAGTGCTGGGACTAGCGGGGGGATATCCTACAATGAGCAGTTCTTC	CASSAGTSGGISYNEQFF
TRBV2	TRBJ1-2	many	TRBD1	TGTGCCAGCGCCGAATATGAAACAGGGGGCTATGGCTACACCTTC	CASAEYETGGYGYTF
TRBV28	TRBJ2-1	many	NA	TGTGCCAGCAGTATGAGGGAGCGGGATGAGCAGTTCTTC	CASSMRERDEQFF